This T cell receptor (beta chain) came from a study of neurological immune-mediated disorders (dated by TCRdb to between 2017 and 2020). About the full investigation: Using UMI-based sequencing, the study compared peripheral blood TCR-beta repertoires from patients with HTLV-I-associated myelopathy (HAM/TSP), patients with multiple sclerosis, and healthy controls. Of the roughly 71 subjects in the cohort, about 15 were HAM/TSP patients, 34 were multiple sclerosis patients, and some 20 were healthy controls. The 90 to 120 TCR-beta libraries covered PBMC samples along with longitudinal samples, technical triplicates, and paired sorted CD4+ and CD8+ T-cell subsets. The paper as a whole reports these results and caveats: Expanded clones from different subjects shared no identical CDR3 amino acid sequences, which suggests that TCR-beta repertoires were private in all groups. TCR clonal expansion was highest in HAM/TSP patients and lowest in MS patients, with MS patients falling below even healthy controls.

This clonotype came up many times. Its antigen remains undetermined. Nothing much larger sits one base from this clone, and base qualities are not available. To synthesize cDNA, template-switch 5'RACE was performed with a primer carrying a 10-nucleotide random unique molecular identifier so that each TCR transcript was tagged. Over 180 million TCR-beta sequences, covering 15-18 subjects, were produced in each sequencing run. Total RNA was extracted with the RNeasy kit. Using the KAPA Real-time Library Amplification kit, TCR-beta VDJ regions were amplified with primers for the TCR constant region and the 5'RACE anchor. A first PCR added sample indexes and Illumina adaptors, after which a second PCR increased the library yield. After Ampure bead purification, the TCR product of roughly 650 bp was size-selected on a 2% E-gel SizeSelection system. Before pooling, library quality was assessed on a Bioanalyzer, concentration was determined with Qubit, and library quantification was performed with the Kapa Library Quantification kit. An Illumina HiSeq 2500 sequenced the libraries paired-end 2 x 150 bp. To increase sequence diversity, roughly 24-30% phiX was spiked into each library pool. From the authors' description of their analysis: The quality-filtered reads were processed with the UMI-based MiGEC pipeline, whose error correction step removed more than 80% of the raw TCR sequences. IMGT germline references were used for aligning VDJ genes, and each clonotype was defined as a unique CDR3 amino acid sequence together with its V-J genes. Clonal expansion, Shannon diversity, and CDR3 relatedness (CalcPairwiseDistances, ClusterSamples) were evaluated with VDJtools, and phylogenetic trees were built with CLCbio workbench. Expanded clones were defined as having at least 8 unique UMIs, based on coefficient-of-variation modelling across technical triplicates. In-frame beta chains were kept once TCRdb had trimmed the public reads at Q25 with fastp and called clones with MiXCR. CDR3 protein duplicates are merged, each entry listing the most common genes and DNA. The V and J calls come from TCRdb's annotation, not from the publication. Present in this sample are around 46,000 distinct CDR3 sequences, about 25% of which were seen just once. Around a quarter of the sample is held by the ten biggest clonotypes.

Blood bank volunteers in Maryland, USA served as the healthy controls. Unsorted PBMC libraries were generated from 2 million PBMCs stored in RNAlater at -80 °C until RNA extraction. PBMCs were separated from peripheral blood using Ficoll-Hypaque density gradient centrifugation and then cryopreserved in liquid nitrogen. This sequence was found in a woman in her sixties or seventies in good health. The specimen was PBMCs.

The CDR3 amino acid sequence is: CASSSESSGANVLTF. The sequenced DNA is TGCGCCAGCAGCTCGGAAAGCTCTGGGGCCAACGTCCTGACTTTC. The V and J segments used are TRBV5-1 and TRBJ2-6; no D gene is confidently identified. The CDR3 contains 15 residues, cysteine and phenylalanine counted. Of the read, only the CDR3 DNA is kept; its 45 bases are in frame from base 1. Per the germline V gene, SGHRS is the CDR1 and YFSETQ is the CDR2. V sheds 3 bases and J sheds 0 bases, leaving 7 bases between their ends.